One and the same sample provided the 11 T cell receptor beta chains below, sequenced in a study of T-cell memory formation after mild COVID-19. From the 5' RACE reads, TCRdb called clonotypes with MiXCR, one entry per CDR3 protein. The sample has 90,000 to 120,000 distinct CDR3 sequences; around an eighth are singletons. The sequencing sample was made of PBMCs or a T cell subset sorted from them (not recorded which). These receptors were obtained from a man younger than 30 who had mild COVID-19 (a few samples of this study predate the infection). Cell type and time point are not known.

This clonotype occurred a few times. In nucleotides, the CDR3 is TGTGCCAGCAGCTTCTGGGGGTCCTCTGGAAACACCATATATTTT. Translation gives CASSFWGSSGNTIYF. V and J are TRBV5-4 and TRBJ1-3; D may be TRBD1 (5 bases). This CDR3 spans 15 amino acids. Germline-derived CDR1 and CDR2 are SGHNT and YYREEE (reference sequence). Trimming removed 2 bases from V and 0 bases from J, with 9 bases in between.

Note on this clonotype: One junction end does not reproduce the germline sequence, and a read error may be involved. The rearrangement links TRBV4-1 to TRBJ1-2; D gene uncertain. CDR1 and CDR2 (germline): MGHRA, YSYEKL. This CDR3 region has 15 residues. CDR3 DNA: TGCGCCAGCACCCAAGGTATCAGTGGACCCTATGGCTACACCTTC. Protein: CASTQGISGPYGYTF.

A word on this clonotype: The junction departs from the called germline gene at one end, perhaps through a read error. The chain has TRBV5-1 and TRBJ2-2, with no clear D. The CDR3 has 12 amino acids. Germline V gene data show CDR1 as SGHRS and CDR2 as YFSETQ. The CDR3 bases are TGCGCCAGCAGATTGGTGTCTGGGGAGCTGTTTTTT. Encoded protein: CASRLVSGELFF.

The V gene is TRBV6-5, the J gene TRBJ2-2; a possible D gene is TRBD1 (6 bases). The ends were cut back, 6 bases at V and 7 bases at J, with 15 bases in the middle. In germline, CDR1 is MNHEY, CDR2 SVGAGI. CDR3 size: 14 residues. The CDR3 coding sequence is TGTGCCAGCAGAAACAGGGTGGAGGTCGGGGAGCTGTTTTTT. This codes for CASRNRVEVGELFF.

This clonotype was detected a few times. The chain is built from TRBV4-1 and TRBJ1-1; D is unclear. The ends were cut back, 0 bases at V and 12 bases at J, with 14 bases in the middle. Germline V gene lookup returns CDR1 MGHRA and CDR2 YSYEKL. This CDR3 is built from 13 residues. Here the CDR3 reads CASSQDVPRAPFF. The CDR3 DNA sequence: TGCGCCAGCAGCCAAGACGTACCCCGCGCGCCTTTCTTT.

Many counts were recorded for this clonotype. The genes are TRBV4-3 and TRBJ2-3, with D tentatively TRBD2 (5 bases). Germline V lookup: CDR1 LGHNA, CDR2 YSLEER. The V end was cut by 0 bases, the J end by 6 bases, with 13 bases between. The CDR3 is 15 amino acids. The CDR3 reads CASSQDERAGDTQYF. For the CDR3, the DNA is TGCGCCAGCAGCCAAGACGAGAGGGCCGGGGATACGCAGTATTTT.

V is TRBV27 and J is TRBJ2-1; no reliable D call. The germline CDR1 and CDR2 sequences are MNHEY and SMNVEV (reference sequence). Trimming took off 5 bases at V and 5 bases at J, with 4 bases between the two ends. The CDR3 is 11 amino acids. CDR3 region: CASSRNNEQFF. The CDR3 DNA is TGTGCCAGCAGTCGAAACAATGAGCAGTTCTTC.

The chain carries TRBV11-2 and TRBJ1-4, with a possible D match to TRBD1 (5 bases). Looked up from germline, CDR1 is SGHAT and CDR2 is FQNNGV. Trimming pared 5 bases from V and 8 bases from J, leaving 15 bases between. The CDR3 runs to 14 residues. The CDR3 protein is CASSLGGGNEKLFF. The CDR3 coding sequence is TGTGCCAGCAGCCTGGGGGGAGGCAACGAAAAACTGTTTTTT.

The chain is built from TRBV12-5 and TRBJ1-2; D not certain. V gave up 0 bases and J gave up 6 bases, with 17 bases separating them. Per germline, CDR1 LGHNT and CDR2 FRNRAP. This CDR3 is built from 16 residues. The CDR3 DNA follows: TGTGCTAGTGGTTTGGTACATAGGGATACGGTGGATGGCTACACCTTC. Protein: CASGLVHRDTVDGYTF.

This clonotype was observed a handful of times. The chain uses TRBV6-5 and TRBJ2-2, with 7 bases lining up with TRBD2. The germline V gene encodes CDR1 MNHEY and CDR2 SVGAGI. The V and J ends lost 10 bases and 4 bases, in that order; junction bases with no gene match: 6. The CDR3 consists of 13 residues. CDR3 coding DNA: TGTGCCACCCAATGGGGGGGCACCGGGGAGCTGTTTTTT. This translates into CATQWGGTGELFF.

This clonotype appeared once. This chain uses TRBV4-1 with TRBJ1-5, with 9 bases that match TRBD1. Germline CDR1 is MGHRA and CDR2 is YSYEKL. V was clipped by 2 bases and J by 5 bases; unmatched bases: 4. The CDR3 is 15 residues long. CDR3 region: CASSQITGGHQPQHF. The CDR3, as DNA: TGCGCCAGCAGCCAAATTACAGGGGGCCATCAGCCCCAGCATTTT.